This TCR beta chain was found in a study of T-cell reconstitution after alpha-beta-depleted transplantation in children. Per the germline V gene, CDR1 is MGHDK and CDR2 is SYGVNS. The trim removed 6 bases at V and 4 bases at J, leaving 8 bases unmatched. The CDR3 spans 15 residues. The library targeted TCRbeta and was prepared with unique molecular identifiers. Using its own MiXCR run on the PCR reads, TCRdb lists one record per CDR3 protein. The table has 250,000 to 300,000 distinct CDR3 sequences, 9.5% to 10% seen once. The clonotype comes from a human donor who donated a stem cell graft to a child with SCID. This sample comprised PBMCs from the stem cell graft donor, obtained from the stem cell graft. This chain connects TRBV25-1 to TRBJ2-3; 9 bases map to TRBD2. Here the CDR3 reads CASSRTSGFPDTQYF. For the CDR3, the DNA is TGTGCCAGCAGCCGCACTAGCGGGTTCCCAGATACGCAGTATTTT.